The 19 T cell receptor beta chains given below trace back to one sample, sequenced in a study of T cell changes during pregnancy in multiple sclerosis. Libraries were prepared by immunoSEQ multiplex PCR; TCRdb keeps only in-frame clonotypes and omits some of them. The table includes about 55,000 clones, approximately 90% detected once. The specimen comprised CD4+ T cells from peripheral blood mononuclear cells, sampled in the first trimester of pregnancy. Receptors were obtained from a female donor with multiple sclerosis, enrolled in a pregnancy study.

In nucleotides, the CDR3 is TGTGCCAGCAGTTACTTTCGGGAGAACACTGAAGCTTTCTTT. Protein product: CASSYFRENTEAFF. The chain carries TRBV6-5 and TRBJ1-1; D uncertain. The CDR3 contains 14 residues. Deletions cut 1 base from V and 1 base from J, with 7 bases between. Per the germline V gene, CDR1 is MNHEY and CDR2 is SVGAGI.

CDR3 nucleotides: TGTGCCAGCAGCTCCGGGACAGGGGGTATGAGGGAGCAGTACTTC. Its translation: CASSSGTGGMREQYF. The rearrangement joins TRBV7-9 to TRBJ2-7, with 11 nucleotides matching TRBD1. This CDR3 spans 15 amino acids. Germline CDR1 reads SEHNR; CDR2 reads FQNEAQ (reference sequence). J gave up 7 bases and V 4 bases, and 9 bases lay outside the gene matches. The full variable domain, with the rest looked up from reference TRBV7-9 and TRBJ2-7, is DTGVSQNPRHKITKRGQNVTFRCDPISEHNRLYWYRQTLGQGPEFLTYFQNEAQLEKSRLLSDRFSAERPKGSFSTLEIQRTEQGDSAMYLCASSSGTGGMREQYFGPGTRLTVT.

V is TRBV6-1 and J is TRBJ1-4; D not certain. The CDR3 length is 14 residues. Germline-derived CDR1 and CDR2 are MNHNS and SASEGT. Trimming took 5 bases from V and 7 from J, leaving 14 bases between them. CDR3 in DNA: TGTGCCAGCAGTCCAGTGGGCGATAGTGAAAAACTGTTTTTT. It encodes CASSPVGDSEKLFF.

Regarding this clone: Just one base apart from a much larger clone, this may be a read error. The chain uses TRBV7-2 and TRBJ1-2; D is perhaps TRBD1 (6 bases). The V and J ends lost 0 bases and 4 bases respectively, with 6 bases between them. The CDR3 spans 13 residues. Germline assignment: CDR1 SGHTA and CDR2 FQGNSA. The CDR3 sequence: CASSLAQGYGYTF. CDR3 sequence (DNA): TGTGCCAGCAGCTTAGCACAGGGCTATGGCTACACCTTC.

As DNA, the CDR3 is TGTGCCTGGAGTGTCTCTCAGGGACTCTCTGGTGGCTACACCTTC. Translated: CAWSVSQGLSGGYTF. V usage is TRBV30 and J usage is TRBJ1-2; possibly TRBD1 for D (5 bases). V gave up 0 bases and J gave up 7 bases, with 18 bases separating them. The CDR3 contains 15 residues. Germline V CDR1 and CDR2: GTSNPN, SVGIG (reference sequence).

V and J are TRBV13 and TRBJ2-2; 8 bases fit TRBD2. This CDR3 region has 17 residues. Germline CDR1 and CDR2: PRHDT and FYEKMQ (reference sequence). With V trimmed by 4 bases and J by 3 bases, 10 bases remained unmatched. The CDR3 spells CASSSFKREKYTGELFF. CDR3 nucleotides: TGTGCCAGCAGCTCCTTTAAGCGGGAGAAGTACACCGGGGAGCTGTTTTTT.

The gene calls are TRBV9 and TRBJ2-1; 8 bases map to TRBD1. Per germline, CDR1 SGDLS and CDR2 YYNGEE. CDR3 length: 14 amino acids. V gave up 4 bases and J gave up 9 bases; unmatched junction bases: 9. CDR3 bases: TGTGCCAGCAGCCGCGACAGGGGAGTCAGTGAGCAGTTCTTC. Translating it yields CASSRDRGVSEQFF.

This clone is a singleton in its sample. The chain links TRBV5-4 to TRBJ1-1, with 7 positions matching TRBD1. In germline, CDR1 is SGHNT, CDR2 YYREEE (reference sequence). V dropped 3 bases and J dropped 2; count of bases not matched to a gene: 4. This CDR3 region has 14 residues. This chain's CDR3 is CASSSGQSNTEAFF. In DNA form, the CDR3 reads TGTGCCAGCAGCTCGGGACAGTCAAACACTGAAGCTTTCTTT.

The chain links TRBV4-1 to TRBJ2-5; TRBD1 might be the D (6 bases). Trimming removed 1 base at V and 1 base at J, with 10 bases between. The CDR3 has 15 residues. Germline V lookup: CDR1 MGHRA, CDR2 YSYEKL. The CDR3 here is CASSQVRQAQETQYF. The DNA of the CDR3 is TGCGCCAGCAGCCAAGTAAGACAGGCCCAAGAGACCCAGTACTTC.

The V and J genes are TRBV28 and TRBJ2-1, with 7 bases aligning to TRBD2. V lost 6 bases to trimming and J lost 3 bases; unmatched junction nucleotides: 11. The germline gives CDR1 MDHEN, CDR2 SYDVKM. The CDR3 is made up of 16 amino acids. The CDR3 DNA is TGTGCCAGCAGAGGTGCGGGAGCTATCTTCTACAATGAGCAGTTCTTC. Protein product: CASRGAGAIFYNEQFF.

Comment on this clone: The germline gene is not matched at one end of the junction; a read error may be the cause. The CDR3 region has the DNA TGCAGTGCGAGAGGGAGGAATGAGCAGTTCTTC. Translated: CSARGRNEQFF. The gene calls are TRBV20-1 and TRBJ2-1; TRBD2 is a possible D gene (6 bases). The CDR3 is 11 residues long. Per germline, CDR1 DFQATT and CDR2 SNEGSKA (reference sequence).

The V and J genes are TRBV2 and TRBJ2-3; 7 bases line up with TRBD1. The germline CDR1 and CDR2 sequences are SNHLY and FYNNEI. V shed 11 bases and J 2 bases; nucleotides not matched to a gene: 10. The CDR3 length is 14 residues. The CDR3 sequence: CACSRDRPTDTQYF. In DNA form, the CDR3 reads TGTGCCTGCTCTAGGGACAGACCCACAGATACGCAGTATTTT.

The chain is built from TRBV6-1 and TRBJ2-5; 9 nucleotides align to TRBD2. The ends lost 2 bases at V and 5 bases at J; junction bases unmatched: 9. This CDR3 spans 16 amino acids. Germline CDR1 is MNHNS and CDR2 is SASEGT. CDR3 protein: CASSERAAGGMETQYF. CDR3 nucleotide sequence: TGTGCCAGCAGTGAAAGAGCAGCGGGGGGAATGGAGACCCAGTACTTC.

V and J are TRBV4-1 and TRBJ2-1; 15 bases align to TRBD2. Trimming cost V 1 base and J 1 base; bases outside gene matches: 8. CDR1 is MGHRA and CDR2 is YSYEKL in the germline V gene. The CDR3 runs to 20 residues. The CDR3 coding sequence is TGCGCCAGCAGCCAAGCGACCGGGACTAGCGGGGGGAGTTCCTACAATGAGCAGTTCTTC. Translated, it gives CASSQATGTSGGSSYNEQFF.

The chain's CDR3 is CASSKGRDTGMNTEAFF. The CDR3 nucleotides are TGCGCCAGCAGTAAGGGTCGGGACACCGGGATGAACACTGAAGCTTTCTTT. The chain is built from TRBV5-1 and TRBJ1-1; maybe TRBD1 (6 bases). CDR1 is SGHRS and CDR2 is YFSETQ in the germline V gene. Trimming took 5 bases from V and 0 from J, leaving 20 bases between them. The CDR3 loop spans 17 amino acids. Full variable domain (rest looked up from reference TRBV5-1 and TRBJ1-1): KAGVTQTPRYLIKTRGQQVTLSCSPISGHRSVSWYQQTPGQGLQFLFEYFSETQRNKGNFPGRFSGRQFSNSRSEMNVSTLELGDSALYLCASSKGRDTGMNTEAFFGQGTRLTVV.

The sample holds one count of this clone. The CDR3 DNA reads as TGTGCCAGCAGCATACAGGGGGTAACCGAAGCTTTCTTT. Amino acid sequence: CASSIQGVTEAFF. The V call is TRBV5-6, the J call TRBJ1-1; 8 bases line up with TRBD1. Germline V gene sequence: CDR1 SGHDT, CDR2 YYEEEE. The length of the CDR3 is 13 residues. V lost 4 bases and J lost 8; bases outside the gene matches: 7. The full variable domain, rest sourced from reference TRBV5-6 and TRBJ1-1, is DAGVTQSPTHLIKTRGQQVTLRCSPKSGHDTVSWYQQALGQGPQFIFQYYEEEERQRGNFPDRFSGHQFPNYSSELNVNALLLGDSALYLCASSIQGVTEAFFGQGTRLTVV.

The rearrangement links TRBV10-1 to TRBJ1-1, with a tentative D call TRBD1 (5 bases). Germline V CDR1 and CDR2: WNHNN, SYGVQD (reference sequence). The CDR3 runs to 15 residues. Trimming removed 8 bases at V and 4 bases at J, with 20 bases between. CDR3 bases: TGCGCCAGCGCCCCGGGACCTCTGGGGGGCACTGAAGCTTTCTTT. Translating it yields CASAPGPLGGTEAFF.

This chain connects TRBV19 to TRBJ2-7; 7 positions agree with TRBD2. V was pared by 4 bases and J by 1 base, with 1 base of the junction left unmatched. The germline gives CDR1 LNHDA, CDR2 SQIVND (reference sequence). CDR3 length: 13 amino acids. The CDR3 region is CASSTGGSYEQYF. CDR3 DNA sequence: TGTGCCAGTAGTACCGGGGGGTCCTACGAGCAGTACTTC.

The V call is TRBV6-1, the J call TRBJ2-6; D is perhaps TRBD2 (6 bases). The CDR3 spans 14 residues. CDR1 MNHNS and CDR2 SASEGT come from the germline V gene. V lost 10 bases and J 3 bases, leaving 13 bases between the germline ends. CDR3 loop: CATPRDFGANVLTF. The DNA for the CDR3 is TGTGCCACTCCCCGGGACTTTGGGGCCAACGTCCTGACTTTC.